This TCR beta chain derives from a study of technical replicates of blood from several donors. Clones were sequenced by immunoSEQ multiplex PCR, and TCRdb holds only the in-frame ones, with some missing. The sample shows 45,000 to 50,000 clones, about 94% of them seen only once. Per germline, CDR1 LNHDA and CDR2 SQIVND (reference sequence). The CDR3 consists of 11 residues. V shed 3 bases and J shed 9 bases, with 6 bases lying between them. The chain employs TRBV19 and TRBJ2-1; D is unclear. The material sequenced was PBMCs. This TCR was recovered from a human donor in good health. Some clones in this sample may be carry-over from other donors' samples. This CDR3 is CASSIAREQFF. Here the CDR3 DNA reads TGTGCCAGTAGTATCGCGCGTGAGCAGTTCTTC.